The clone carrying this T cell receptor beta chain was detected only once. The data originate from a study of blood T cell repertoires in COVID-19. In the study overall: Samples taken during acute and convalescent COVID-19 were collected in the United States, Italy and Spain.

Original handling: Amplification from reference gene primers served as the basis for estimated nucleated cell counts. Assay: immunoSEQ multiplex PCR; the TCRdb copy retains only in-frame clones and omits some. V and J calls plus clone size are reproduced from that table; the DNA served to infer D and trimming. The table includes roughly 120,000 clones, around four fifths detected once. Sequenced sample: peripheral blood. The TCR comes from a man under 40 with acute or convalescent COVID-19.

CDR3 coding DNA: TGTGCTAGTGGTTACGGTACAGGGAACACTGAAGCTTTCTTT. Amino acid sequence: CASGYGTGNTEAFF. The rearrangement uses TRBV12-5 and TRBJ1-1, with D possibly TRBD1 on 5 matching bases. The CDR3 runs to 14 residues. Germline V gives CDR1 LGHNT, CDR2 FRNRAP. V lost 4 bases and J 1 base, leaving 10 bases between the germline ends.